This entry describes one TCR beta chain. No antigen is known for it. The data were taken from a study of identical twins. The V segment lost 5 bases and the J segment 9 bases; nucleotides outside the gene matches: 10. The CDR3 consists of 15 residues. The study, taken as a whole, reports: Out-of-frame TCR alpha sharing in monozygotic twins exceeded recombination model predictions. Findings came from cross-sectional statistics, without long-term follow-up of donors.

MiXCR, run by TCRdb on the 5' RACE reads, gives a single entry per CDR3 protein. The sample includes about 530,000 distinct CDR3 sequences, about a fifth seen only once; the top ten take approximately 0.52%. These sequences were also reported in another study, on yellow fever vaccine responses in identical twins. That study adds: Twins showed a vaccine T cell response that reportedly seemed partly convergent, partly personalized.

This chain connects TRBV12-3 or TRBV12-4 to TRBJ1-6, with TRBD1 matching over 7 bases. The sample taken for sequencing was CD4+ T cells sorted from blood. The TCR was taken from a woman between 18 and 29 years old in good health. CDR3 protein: CASSQSTGIISPLHF. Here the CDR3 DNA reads TGTGCCAGCAGTCAATCGACAGGGATAATTTCACCCCTCCACTTT.